The clone carrying this TCR beta chain was seen many times. The CDR3 totals 17 residues. J lost 0 bases, V lost 4 bases, and 10 bases had no gene match. CDR1 and CDR2 from the germline V gene are SGHRS and YFSETQ. TCRdb processed the RT-PCR reads anew with MiXCR; each CDR3 protein has one entry. The table lists hundreds of thousands of distinct CDR3 sequences, 12% to 15% of them singletons, with 3.6% in the top ten. The gene calls are TRBV5-1 and TRBJ2-1, with 7 bases lining up with TRBD2. Specimen: memory CD4+ T cells from blood. This clonotype was sampled from a female donor in good health, serving as a healthy control. CDR3 region: CASSLASGTDSYNEQFF. DNA of the CDR3: TGCGCCAGCAGCCTAGCTAGCGGAACTGACTCCTACAATGAGCAGTTCTTC.